The T cell receptor beta chain under discussion was sequenced for a study of T cell responses to AZD1222 COVID-19 vaccine. The V gene end was trimmed by 4 bases and the J gene end by 3 bases; junction bases not matched to a gene: 9. CDR1 GTSNPN and CDR2 SVGIG come from the germline V gene (reference sequence). The CDR3 runs 15 residues. The table came from immunoSEQ multiplex PCR; TCRdb's copy has only in-frame clones and leaves some out. This sample has approximately 75,000 clones, with more than 75% found just once. This clonotype originated in an adult who received the AZD1222 COVID-19 vaccine. This chain joins TRBV30 and TRBJ1-2, with TRBD1 matching over 9 bases. The source was peripheral blood, collected 28 days after the second AZD1222 dose. The CDR3 region is CAWILKGQGDYGYTF. In DNA, the CDR3 is TGTGCCTGGATTCTCAAGGGACAGGGCGACTATGGCTACACCTTC.